This T cell receptor (beta chain) was sequenced during a study of human T cells and chemical hapten exposure. Study background: TCR yield per sample varied, mainly due to pooled library volumes. The study, taken as a whole, reports: Counts of TCRs above 1 in 1000 frequency stayed unchanged with DPC sensitization.

This clonotype was seen repeatedly, ten times or more. What it binds is not known. This CDR3 has 16 residues. CDR1 is MNHEY and CDR2 is SMNVEV in the germline V gene (reference sequence). Trimming took off 2 bases at V and 1 base at J, with 12 bases between the two ends. The library gave individual cDNA molecules unique molecular identifiers. TCRdb analysed the RACE reads with MiXCR anew, one entry per CDR3 protein. The sample lists 44,000 or so distinct CDR3 sequences; roughly 3.5% were seen once. Time point denoted: healthy volunteer bleed at 6 weeks. Blood, whole and unfractionated, served as the source for total RNA extraction.

Sequencing used whole blood. This receptor was obtained from a human donor in good health. Some clones in this sample may be carry-over from other donors' samples. The chain joins TRBV27 to TRBJ2-4; D is possibly TRBD1 (6 bases). CDR3 sequence reads: CASSLNSGQAKNIQYF. Written as DNA, the CDR3 is TGTGCCAGCAGTTTAAATTCCGGACAGGCCAAAAACATTCAGTACTTC.